This TCR beta chain was captured in a study of CD8+ T cells in alopecia areata. Treatment in this sample: oral pan-JAK inhibitor, 5-10 mg twice daily. This clone was seen only a few times. Its target is not known. The germline CDR1 and CDR2 sequences are KGHSY and FQNENV. The CDR3 length is 14 residues. The V gene lost 4 bases and the J gene lost 4 bases, with 13 bases spanning the gap. Findings of the study overall: Sharing of TCR sequences between patients (possibly for HLA-related reasons) was less clear than in mice.

It was cDNA, reverse transcribed from extracted RNA, that served as the sequencing template. Generated by immunoSEQ multiplex PCR, the TCRdb table keeps only in-frame clones and is missing some. This sample yields about 200,000 clones, of which around two fifths are seen a single time; more than 0.4% belongs to the top ten. Sequences were derived from CD4+ T cells sorted from blood, sampled between weeks 30 and 35, from a patient treated with tofacitinib. This chain uses TRBV16 with TRBJ1-1; D is undetermined. The origin of this receptor is a human donor with alopecia areata. The CDR3 loop reads CASSPSLSITEAFF. The CDR3 bases are TGTGCCAGCAGCCCTTCGTTAAGTATCACTGAAGCTTTCTTT.